This TCR beta chain was found in a study of T cells in Graves' hyperthyroidism and ophthalmopathy. It was considered stable Graves' hyperthyroidism when ophthalmopathy did not progress within 18 months. Exclusion followed for patients with uncontrolled infection, other autoimmune disease, pregnancy or lactation. The CDR3 has 14 amino acids. Trimming removed 5 bases from V and 2 bases from J; junction bases left unmatched: 6. CDR1 GTSNPN and CDR2 SVGIG come from the germline V gene (reference sequence). Overall study results and limits: Separation of ophthalmopathy from stable hyperthyroidism was achieved by a 13 V-J model.

Researchers took RNA transcripts and amplified the TCR beta CDR3 regions from them. HTBI primers were employed in a first-round RT-PCR of the TCR CDR3. One entry per CDR3 protein results from TCRdb running MiXCR on the multiplex PCR reads. The table lists around 420,000 distinct CDR3 sequences, roughly 13% of them singletons, with less than 6.5% in the top ten. This clonotype was counted only a few times. The antigen is undetermined. This TCR came from a young woman with Graves' hyperthyroidism. The chain recombines TRBV30 with TRBJ2-5; 9 bases align to TRBD2. The sequenced sample consisted of blood. In DNA, the CDR3 is TGTGCCTGGGACCGAGCGGGGGGTCAAGAGACCCAGTACTTC. This encodes CAWDRAGGQETQYF.